This T cell receptor (beta chain) was observed in a study of esophageal squamous cell carcinoma under preoperative chemotherapy. V was shortened by 2 bases and J by 9 bases, with 12 bases between the two germline ends. Germline V gene sequence: CDR1 MDHEN, CDR2 SYDVKM. The CDR3 consists of 13 residues. Regarding time point: before preoperative PTX-NDP chemotherapy. Before surgery, patients were given preoperative paclitaxel-nedaplatin chemotherapy. Remarks on this clonotype: The antigen is undetermined.

The study, taken as a whole, reports: Abundant clones tended to shrink rather than expand after paclitaxel-nedaplatin. Tumor-infiltrating lymphocytes showed no significant post-chemotherapy TCR diversity increase, unlike peripheral T cells.

In TCRdb, the PCR reads were re-called with MiXCR into one record per CDR3 protein. The sample contains about 30,000 distinct CDR3 sequences, roughly 52% of which appear only once. This receptor was identified in a human donor with esophageal squamous cell carcinoma. The donor label of this sample is uncertain. The V and J genes are TRBV28 and TRBJ2-3, with a possible D match to TRBD2 (6 bases). This sample was gathered from a patient given preoperative chemotherapy. CDR3 loop: CASSLTLANTQYF. Here the CDR3 DNA reads TGTGCCAGCAGTTTAACGCTAGCGAACACGCAGTATTTT.